Each of the 4 T cell receptor beta chains below was sequenced from the same sample in a study of OX40 agonist ivuxolimab in advanced cancers. Library construction relied on the immunoSEQ multiplex PCR assay. The immuneACCESS repertoire file appears here via TCRdb, limited to in-frame rearrangements. These files lack a portion of the clones; in checked studies, under half of the deficit traces to unresolved V genes, and the cause of the others is not known. Here the sample has about 20,000 clones; 70% to 90% occur a single time. The ten top clones hold about half of the sample. Sequences were derived from CD4+ or CD8+ T cells sorted from blood, sampled in a trial of the OX40 agonist ivuxolimab. The receptors here all came from an adult with an advanced solid tumor such as melanoma, head and neck, liver or kidney cancer.

The genes are TRBV4-3 and TRBJ2-7; 9 positions agree with TRBD2. The CDR3 runs to 17 residues. Trimming cost V 0 bases and J 4 bases; bases outside gene matches: 10. Germline CDR1 reads LGHNA; CDR2 reads YSLEER. The CDR3 bases are TGCGCCAGCAGCCAAGATTATCCTAGCGGGATTTCGTACGAGCAGTACTTC. Translating gives CASSQDYPSGISYEQYF.

The chain combines TRBV19 with TRBJ1-4, with 7 bases aligning to TRBD1. V was clipped by 5 bases and J by 8 bases; unmatched bases: 11. The CDR3 consists of 15 residues. The germline CDR1 and CDR2 sequences are LNHDA and SQIVND (reference sequence). The CDR3 here is CASSVRQGSKEKLFF. CDR3 in DNA: TGTGCCAGTAGTGTCAGACAGGGAAGTAAAGAAAAACTGTTTTTT.

This rearrangement joins TRBV19 to TRBJ2-6; the match to TRBD2 covers 7 bases. The V segment lost 3 bases and the J segment 3 bases; nucleotides outside the gene matches: 2. CDR1 is LNHDA and CDR2 is SQIVND in the germline V gene (reference sequence). The CDR3 is 15 amino acids. The CDR3 region is CASSIGGFGANVLTF. The CDR3 region has the DNA TGTGCCAGTAGTATCGGGGGGTTTGGGGCCAACGTCCTGACTTTC. Filled out from reference TRBV19 and TRBJ2-6, the complete variable domain reads DGGITQSPKYLFRKEGQNVTLSCEQNLNHDAMYWYRQDPGQGLRLIYYSQIVNDFQKGDIAEGYSVSREKKESFPLTVTSAQKNPTAFYLCASSIGGFGANVLTFGAGSRLTVL.

The chain couples TRBV7-9 to TRBJ2-7, with D possibly being TRBD2 (6 bases). Germline loops: CDR1 SEHNR, CDR2 FQNEAQ (reference sequence). The CDR3 sequence is 11 residues long. The V end was cut by 3 bases, the J end by 7 bases, with 7 bases between. The CDR3 region has the DNA TGTGCCAGCAGCTTCGGGGGTGAGCAGTACTTC. Its translation is CASSFGGEQYF.